The entry below describes one T cell receptor (beta chain). This specimen comes from a study of blood T cell repertoires in COVID-19. At the level of the study: Sites in the United States, Italy and Spain provided acute and convalescent COVID-19 samples. PBMCs, B-cell-depleted T cells, or T cells provided the cDNA or gDNA that made up the material.

Authors' analysis steps: Estimated nucleated cell counts came from reference gene primer amplification. The data were produced by immunoSEQ multiplex PCR, yet TCRdb's version contains in-frame clones alone and is incomplete. V and J calls and clone size are those listed in that table; D and trimming were worked out from the DNA. The top ten hold about 16% of the sample, which has about 83,000 clones, about 88% seen once. Losses at the gene ends were 0 bases for V and 10 bases for J; bases not matched to a gene: 8. The CDR3 has 15 amino acids. The germline V gene has CDR1 SGDLS and CDR2 YYNGEE. This chain links TRBV9 with TRBJ2-1; 9 bases agree with TRBD2. This clonotype was obtained from a woman of 80 years or more with active or convalescent COVID-19. The sample consisted of peripheral blood. For the CDR3, the DNA is TGTGCCAGCAGCGTAGGCGGGGGGGCCCTACGAGAGCAGTTCTTC. The encoded protein is CASSVGGGALREQFF. The entire variable domain, with the rest obtained from reference TRBV9 and TRBJ2-1, is as follows: DSGVTQTPKHLITATGQRVTLRCSPRSGDLSVYWYQQSLDQGLQFLIQYYNGEERAKGNILERFSAQQFPDLHSELNLSSLELGDSALYFCASSVGGGALREQFFGPGTRLTVL.